Detailed here is one T cell receptor beta chain. As processed by the authors: Amplifying reference gene primers gave estimates of nucleated cell counts. Libraries were prepared by immunoSEQ multiplex PCR; TCRdb keeps only in-frame clonotypes and omits some of them. Clonal size and the V and J genes are those of that table, whereas D and trimming came from the DNA. The sample holds fewer than 200,000 clones, over 75% seen once. These data originate in a study of blood T cell repertoires in COVID-19. Study background: COVID-19 samples collected from the United States, Italy and Spain covered acute and convalescent phases. From T cells, B-cell-depleted T cells, or PBMCs came the material, which was cDNA or gDNA.

Germline lookup yields CDR1 MGHRA and CDR2 YSYEKL. J gave up 10 bases and V 2 bases, and 17 bases lay outside the gene matches. The CDR3 is 19 amino acids. Sequencing was done on a sample of peripheral blood. V gene TRBV4-1 combines with J gene TRBJ1-6; TRBD1 matches at 10 bases. The TCR was taken from a man aged 60 to 75 who had recovered from COVID-19. The CDR3 DNA reads as TGCGCCAGCAGCCAATGGGCCGGGACAGGGGTTAACTTTGGGTCACCCCTCCACTTT. This encodes CASSQWAGTGVNFGSPLHF.